These 27 T cell receptor beta chains originate from one sample sequenced in a study of blood T cell repertoires in COVID-19. The protocol was immunoSEQ multiplex PCR, while the TCRdb copy is restricted to in-frame clones and leaves out a portion. The sample includes about 230,000 clones, 85% to 90% of them seen just once. The specimen sequenced was peripheral blood. The source is a man in his fifties with COVID-19, enrolled during active disease.

This clone was recorded only once. V is TRBV5-4 and J is TRBJ2-5; 8 bases map to TRBD1. Germline V gene data show CDR1 as SGHNT and CDR2 as YYREEE (reference sequence). The CDR3 is made up of 14 amino acids. Unmatched junction bases numbered 7, after V lost 5 bases and J lost 4 bases. The CDR3 sequence is CASRAGQGRETQYF. The CDR3 DNA sequence: TGTGCCAGCAGAGCTGGACAGGGTCGAGAGACCCAGTACTTC.

The rearrangement uses TRBV14 and TRBJ2-5, with a tentative D call TRBD1 (6 bases). CDR1 is SGHDN and CDR2 is FVKESK in the germline V gene. V lost 3 bases and J 4 bases, leaving 9 bases between the germline ends. This CDR3 region has 13 residues. The CDR3: CASSHPGVETQYF. In DNA, the CDR3 is TGTGCCAGCAGCCATCCAGGGGTAGAGACCCAGTACTTC.

The V call is TRBV27, the J call TRBJ2-1; 11 bases map to TRBD1. J was trimmed by 8 bases and V by 6 bases; bases with no gene match: 12. The V gene's germline CDR1 is MNHEY and CDR2 SMNVEV (reference sequence). The CDR3 spans 16 residues. The CDR3 reads CASSSGTGGPVDEQFF. CDR3 nucleotides: TGTGCCAGCAGCTCCGGGACAGGGGGTCCGGTCGATGAGCAGTTCTTC.

A few counts support this clone. The chain uses TRBV30 and TRBJ1-2; 9 bases are a match to TRBD1. Per germline, CDR1 GTSNPN and CDR2 SVGIG (reference sequence). V lost 0 bases, J lost 1 base, and 9 bases stayed unmatched. This CDR3 contains 17 residues. The CDR3 is CAWSVRWGQGFNYGYTF. CDR3 bases: TGTGCCTGGAGTGTACGTTGGGGACAGGGATTTAACTATGGCTACACCTTC.

V usage is TRBV24-1 and J usage is TRBJ2-1; 9 bases are a match to TRBD2. The trim removed 6 bases at V and 5 bases at J, leaving 4 bases unmatched. The CDR3 is 14 residues long. Germline lookup yields CDR1 KGHDR and CDR2 SFDVKD. The CDR3 DNA reads TGTGCCACCAGTCCAGCGGGGGGTCACAATGAGCAGTTCTTC. The encoded protein is CATSPAGGHNEQFF.

The gene calls are TRBV9 and TRBJ2-5; TRBD1 is a possible D gene (6 bases). Trimming left V 3 bases short and J 6 bases short, with 12 bases between. The CDR3 extends over 13 amino acids. Per the germline V gene, CDR1 is SGDLS and CDR2 is YYNGEE. The CDR3 DNA is TGTGCCAGCAGCGCCCTAGGGGGACAGACCCAGTACTTC. Its protein is CASSALGGQTQYF.

V gene TRBV6-5 combines with J gene TRBJ2-2, with 9 positions matching TRBD1. The CDR3 runs to 14 residues. CDR1 is MNHEY, CDR2 SVGAGI, per germline. Trimming took 7 bases from V and 4 from J; bases not matched to a gene: 4. The CDR3 sequence: CASTRDRVTGELFF. For the CDR3, the DNA is TGTGCCAGCACCCGGGACAGGGTCACCGGGGAGCTGTTTTTT.

The rearrangement uses TRBV5-6 and TRBJ1-4; D might be TRBD1 (5 bases). This CDR3 is 15 amino acids long. V was clipped by 0 bases and J by 8 bases, with 14 bases between them. CDR1 SGHDT and CDR2 YYEEEE come from the germline V gene. CDR3 in DNA: TGTGCCAGCAGCTTGGCTGGCAGGGCGGACGAAAAACTGTTTTTT. It codes for CASSLAGRADEKLFF.

This chain joins TRBV3-1 (or the pseudogene TRBV3-2) and TRBJ2-2; 9 bases match TRBD2. Germline lookup yields CDR1 LGHDT and CDR2 YNNKEL (reference sequence). V dropped 4 bases and J dropped 0; count of bases not matched to a gene: 6. CDR3 size: 17 residues. The CDR3 loop reads CASSLRGGRANTGELFF. In nucleotides, the CDR3 is TGTGCCAGCAGCCTAAGGGGCGGGAGGGCGAACACCGGGGAGCTGTTTTTT.

This rearrangement joins TRBV6-1 to TRBJ2-5, with 9 bases identical to TRBD1. The length of the CDR3 is 14 residues. With V trimmed by 3 bases and J by 4 bases, 3 bases remained unmatched. Per the germline V gene, CDR1 is MNHNS and CDR2 is SASEGT. CDR3 coding DNA: TGTGCCAGCAGTGATAACAGGGGGCTAGAGACCCAGTACTTC. Translated, it gives CASSDNRGLETQYF.

This rearrangement joins TRBV6-1 to TRBJ2-2, with 8 bases matching TRBD1. Losses at the gene ends were 3 bases for V and 4 bases for J; bases not matched to a gene: 4. This CDR3 has 15 amino acids. Germline V CDR1 and CDR2: MNHNS, SASEGT. The CDR3 loop is CASSDRGRFTGELFF. DNA for the CDR3: TGTGCCAGCAGTGACAGGGGGCGATTCACCGGGGAGCTGTTTTTT.

V usage is TRBV9 and J usage is TRBJ1-6, with D possibly matching TRBD1 (6 bases). The CDR3 loop spans 16 amino acids. The V end was cut by 1 base, the J end by 4 bases, with 12 bases between. Per the germline V gene, CDR1 is SGDLS and CDR2 is YYNGEE. CDR3 region: CASSVSDSLYNSPLHF. The CDR3 DNA reads as TGTGCCAGCAGCGTATCGGACAGTTTATATAATTCACCCCTCCACTTT.

This sequence joins TRBV19 and TRBJ1-4; D ambiguous. V lost 8 bases, J lost 5 bases, and 12 bases lay in between. The CDR3 totals 13 residues. The germline CDR1 and CDR2 sequences are LNHDA and SQIVND (reference sequence). The CDR3 loop reads CASSRSENEKLFF. The DNA for the CDR3 is TGTGCCAGTTCTCGTTCTGAGAATGAAAAACTGTTTTTT. Full variable domain (missing parts from reference TRBV19 and TRBJ1-4): DGGITQSPKYLFRKEGQNVTLSCEQNLNHDAMYWYRQDPGQGLRLIYYSQIVNDFQKGDIAEGYSVSREKKESFPLTVTSAQKNPTAFYLCASSRSENEKLFFGSGTQLSVL.

The chain uses TRBV6-5 and TRBJ1-2; TRBD1 agrees at 10 bases. Germline V gene sequence: CDR1 MNHEY, CDR2 SVGAGI. The V and J ends lost 0 bases and 4 bases, in that order; junction bases with no gene match: 5. The CDR3 extends over 16 amino acids. In DNA form, the CDR3 reads TGTGCCAGCAGTTACTCGGGACAGGGGATTCTCTATGGCTACACCTTC. Its translation: CASSYSGQGILYGYTF.

The chain has TRBV6-1 and TRBJ2-7; 15 bases fit TRBD2. CDR1 and CDR2 from the germline V gene are MNHNS and SASEGT. The CDR3 spans 16 residues. V was pared by 5 bases and J by 4 bases, with 6 bases of the junction left unmatched. The CDR3 loop reads CASSKGLAGGIYEQYF. Written as DNA, the CDR3 is TGTGCCAGCAGTAAAGGACTAGCGGGAGGGATATACGAGCAGTACTTC.

DNA of the CDR3: TGCGCCAGCTCTTCGGGGACTAGCGGGAGAGGGCAGTTCTTC. This encodes CASSSGTSGRGQFF. The V call is TRBV10-1, the J call TRBJ2-1, with TRBD2 matching over 14 bases. The CDR3 runs to 14 residues. After removal of 8 bases from V and 12 bases from J, the junction contained 9 bases not matched to a gene. The germline gives CDR1 WNHNN, CDR2 SYGVQD (reference sequence).

The V and J genes are TRBV7-9 and TRBJ1-1; 7 bases fit TRBD1. CDR3 length equals 15 residues. CDR1 and CDR2 from the germline V gene are SEHNR and FQNEAQ (reference sequence). V dropped 3 bases and J dropped 6; count of bases not matched to a gene: 10. This CDR3 is CASSLGQMGIAEAFF. The CDR3 DNA follows: TGTGCCAGCAGCTTGGGACAGATGGGGATCGCTGAAGCTTTCTTT.

The rearrangement links TRBV18 to TRBJ2-3, with 8 nucleotides matching TRBD2. Trimming cost V 3 bases and J 0 bases; bases outside gene matches: 5. The CDR3 covers 16 residues. CDR1 and CDR2 (germline): KGHSH, LQKENI. The CDR3, as DNA: TGTGCCAGCTCACCTCCGGGCGGGGGGAGCACAGATACGCAGTATTTT. Translation gives CASSPPGGGSTDTQYF.

The V and J genes are TRBV4-3 and TRBJ2-2; no definite D call. The CDR3 has 16 amino acids. Germline values: CDR1 LGHNA, CDR2 YSLEER. The V end lost 0 bases, the J end lost 1 base, and 9 bases lay between the germline ends. The DNA for the CDR3 is TGCGCCAGCAGCCAAGACCACTCCGGGAACACCGGGGAGCTGTTTTTT. This translates into CASSQDHSGNTGELFF.

The chain couples TRBV6-5 to TRBJ1-5; tentatively, D is TRBD1 (6 bases). This CDR3 has 14 amino acids. V dropped 0 bases and J dropped 5 bases, with 8 bases sitting between them. Germline V gene lookup returns CDR1 MNHEY and CDR2 SVGAGI. The CDR3 reads CASSYSKGDQPQHF. The DNA of the CDR3 is TGTGCCAGCAGTTACTCGAAGGGGGATCAGCCCCAGCATTTT.

The CDR3 bases are TGTGCCAGCACCCGGGGGGCGGAAAATTCACCCCTCCACTTT. Its translation is CASTRGAENSPLHF. The chain joins TRBV9 to TRBJ1-6; D possibly corresponds to TRBD1 (6 bases). Looked up from germline, CDR1 is SGDLS and CDR2 is YYNGEE. This CDR3 has 14 amino acids. V lost 6 bases and J lost 7, with 14 bases in between.

The chain's CDR3 is CASSQALSEGYTF. CDR3 in DNA: TGTGCCAGCAGCCAAGCGTTATCCGAGGGCTACACCTTC. V gene TRBV4-2 combines with J gene TRBJ1-2, with no clear D. CDR1 is LGHNA, CDR2 YNFKEQ, per germline. The CDR3 covers 13 residues. Trimming shortened V by 1 base and J by 8 bases, and 11 bases separated the two germline ends.

The rearrangement joins TRBV30 to TRBJ1-2, with D possibly TRBD1 on 5 matching bases. V was pared by 2 bases and J by 2 bases, with 15 bases between. The CDR3 contains 15 residues. Germline assignment: CDR1 GTSNPN and CDR2 SVGIG (reference sequence). The CDR3 DNA sequence: TGTGCCTGGAGTCTAACGGCGGGGGAGAACTATGGCTACACCTTC. It specifies CAWSLTAGENYGYTF.

On this clone: Additional DNA sequences in this sample encode the identical CDR3. CDR3: CASSSSGGTNTGELFF. The CDR3 nucleotides read TGTGCCAGCAGCTCCAGCGGGGGGACGAACACCGGGGAGCTGTTTTTT. This rearrangement joins TRBV7-3 to TRBJ2-2, with 9 positions matching TRBD2. The germline V gene has CDR1 SGHTA and CDR2 FQGTGA. V gave up 4 bases and J gave up 0 bases; unmatched junction bases: 3. CDR3 size: 16 residues.

The chain couples TRBV28 to TRBJ1-2; D is possibly TRBD1 (6 bases). This CDR3 has 13 amino acids. Trimming took 3 bases from V and 3 from J, leaving 8 bases between them. Germline values: CDR1 MDHEN, CDR2 SYDVKM. Written as DNA, the CDR3 is TGTGCCAGCAGTTTTAGGACAGACTATGGCTACACCTTC. Translated: CASSFRTDYGYTF.

This clone was recorded only once. This chain connects TRBV24-1 to TRBJ1-5, with 7 bases fitting TRBD1. V shed 9 bases and J 3 bases; nucleotides not matched to a gene: 4. The CDR3 extends over 13 amino acids. Germline V gene sequence: CDR1 KGHDR, CDR2 SFDVKD. The CDR3 reads CATPDRNNQPQHF. The DNA of the CDR3 is TGTGCCACCCCGGACAGGAACAATCAGCCCCAGCATTTT.

This clone was picked up many times. The chain uses TRBV3-1 (or the pseudogene TRBV3-2) and TRBJ2-1, with 10 positions matching TRBD2. The CDR3 has 17 residues. Germline CDR1 and CDR2: LGHDT and YNNKEL (reference sequence). V gave up 1 base and J gave up 4 bases; unmatched junction bases: 7. CDR3: CASSQVGGTSEYNEQFF. CDR3 coding DNA: TGTGCCAGCAGCCAAGTTGGGGGGACTAGCGAGTACAATGAGCAGTTCTTC.